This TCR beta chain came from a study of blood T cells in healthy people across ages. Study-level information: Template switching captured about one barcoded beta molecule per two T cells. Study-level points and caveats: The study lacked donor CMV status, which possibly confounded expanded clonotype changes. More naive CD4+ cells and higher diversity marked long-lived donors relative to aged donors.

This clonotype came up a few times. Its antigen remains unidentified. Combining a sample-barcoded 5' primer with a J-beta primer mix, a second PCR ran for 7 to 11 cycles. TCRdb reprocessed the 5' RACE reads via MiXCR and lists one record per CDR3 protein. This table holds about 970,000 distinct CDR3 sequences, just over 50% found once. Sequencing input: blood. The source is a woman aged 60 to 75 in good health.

The CDR3: CASSLFPVDEQFF. The CDR3 DNA is TGTGCCAGCAGTTTATTCCCGGTCGATGAGCAGTTCTTC. The rearrangement links TRBV28 to TRBJ2-1; D not resolved. Trimming stripped 1 base from V and 8 bases from J, with 9 bases between. CDR1 and CDR2 (germline): MDHEN, SYDVKM. The CDR3 spans 13 residues.